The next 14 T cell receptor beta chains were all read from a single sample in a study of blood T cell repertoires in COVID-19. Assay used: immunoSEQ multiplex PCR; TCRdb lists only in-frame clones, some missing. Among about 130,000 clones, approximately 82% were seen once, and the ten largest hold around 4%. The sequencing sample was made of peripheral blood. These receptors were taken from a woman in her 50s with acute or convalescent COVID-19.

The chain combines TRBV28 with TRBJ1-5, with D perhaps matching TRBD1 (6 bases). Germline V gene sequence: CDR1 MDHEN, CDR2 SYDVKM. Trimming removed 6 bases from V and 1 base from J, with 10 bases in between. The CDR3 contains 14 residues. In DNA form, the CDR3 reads TGTGCCAGCAGGGCCACAGGGAGCAATCAGCCCCAGCATTTT. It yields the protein CASRATGSNQPQHF.

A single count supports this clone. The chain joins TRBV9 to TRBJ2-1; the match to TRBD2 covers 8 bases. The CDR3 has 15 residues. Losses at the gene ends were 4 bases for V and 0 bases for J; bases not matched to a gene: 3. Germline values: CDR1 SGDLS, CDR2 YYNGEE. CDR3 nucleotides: TGTGCCAGCAGCTTAGCGGGGAGCTCCTACAATGAGCAGTTCTTC. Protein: CASSLAGSSYNEQFF.

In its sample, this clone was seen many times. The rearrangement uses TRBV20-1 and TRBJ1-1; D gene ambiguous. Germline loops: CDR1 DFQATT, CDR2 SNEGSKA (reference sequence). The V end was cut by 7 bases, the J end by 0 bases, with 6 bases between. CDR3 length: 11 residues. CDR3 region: CSGRLNTEAFF. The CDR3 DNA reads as TGCAGTGGGCGGTTGAACACTGAAGCTTTCTTT.

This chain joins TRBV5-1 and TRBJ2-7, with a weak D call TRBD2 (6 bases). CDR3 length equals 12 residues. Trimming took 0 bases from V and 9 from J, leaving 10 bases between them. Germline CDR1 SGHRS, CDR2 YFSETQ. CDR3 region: CASSLAGGRQYF. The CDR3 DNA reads TGCGCCAGCAGCTTGGCCGGGGGACGGCAGTACTTC.

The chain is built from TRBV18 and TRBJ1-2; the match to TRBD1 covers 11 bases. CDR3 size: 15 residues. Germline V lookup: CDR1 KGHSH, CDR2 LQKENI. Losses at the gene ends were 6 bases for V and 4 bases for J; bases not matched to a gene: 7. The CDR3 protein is CASSSGTGGFYGYTF. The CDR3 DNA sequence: TGTGCCAGCTCGTCCGGGACAGGGGGGTTCTATGGCTACACCTTC. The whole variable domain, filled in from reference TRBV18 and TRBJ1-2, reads NAGVMQNPRHLVRRRGQEARLRCSPMKGHSHVYWYRQLPEEGLKFMVYLQKENIIDESGMPKERFSAEFPKEGPSILRIQQVVRGDSAAYFCASSSGTGGFYGYTFGSGTRLTVV.

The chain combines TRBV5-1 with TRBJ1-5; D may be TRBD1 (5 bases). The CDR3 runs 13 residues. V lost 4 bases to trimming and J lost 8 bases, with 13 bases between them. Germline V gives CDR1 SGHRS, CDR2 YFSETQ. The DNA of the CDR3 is TGCGCCAGCAGCATGACGACGGGGGAGCCCCAGCATTTT. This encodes CASSMTTGEPQHF.

The CDR3 region is CASSIKLAGRNEQFF. DNA for the CDR3: TGTGCCAGTAGTATAAAACTAGCGGGAAGAAATGAGCAGTTCTTC. The V and J genes are TRBV19 and TRBJ2-1; 10 bases align to TRBD2. Germline lookup yields CDR1 LNHDA and CDR2 SQIVND (reference sequence). The junction had 5 bases not matched to a gene; V was cut back by 2 bases and J by 7 bases. The CDR3 has 15 amino acids.

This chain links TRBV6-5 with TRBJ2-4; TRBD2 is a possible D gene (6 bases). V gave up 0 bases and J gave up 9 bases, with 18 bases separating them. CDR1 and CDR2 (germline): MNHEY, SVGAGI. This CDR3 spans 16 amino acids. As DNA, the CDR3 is TGTGCCAGCAGTTACTCGGGGGGACTTTTCTTAATCATTCAGTACTTC. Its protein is CASSYSGGLFLIIQYF.

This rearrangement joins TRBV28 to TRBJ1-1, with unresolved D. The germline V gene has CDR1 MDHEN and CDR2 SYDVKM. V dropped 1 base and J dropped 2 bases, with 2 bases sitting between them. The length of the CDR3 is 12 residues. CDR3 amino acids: CASSLLNTEAFF. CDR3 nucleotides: TGTGCCAGCAGTTTATTAAACACTGAAGCTTTCTTT.

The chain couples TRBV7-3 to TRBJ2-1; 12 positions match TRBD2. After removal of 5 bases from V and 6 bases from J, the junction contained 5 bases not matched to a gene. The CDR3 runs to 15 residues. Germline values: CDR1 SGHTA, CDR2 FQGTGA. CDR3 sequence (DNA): TGTGCCAGCAGCATGACTAGCGGGAGATTCAATGAGCAGTTCTTC. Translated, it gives CASSMTSGRFNEQFF. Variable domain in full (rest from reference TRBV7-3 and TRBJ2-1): GAGVSQTPSNKVTEKGKYVELRCDPISGHTALYWYRQSLGQGPEFLIYFQGTGAADDSGLPNDRFFAVRPEGSVSTLKIQRTERGDSAVYLCASSMTSGRFNEQFFGPGTRLTVL.

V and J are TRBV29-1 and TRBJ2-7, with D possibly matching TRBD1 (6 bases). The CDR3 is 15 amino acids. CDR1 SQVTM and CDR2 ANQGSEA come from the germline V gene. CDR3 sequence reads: CSLTHPPNRAYEQYF. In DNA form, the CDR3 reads TGCAGTCTAACCCACCCCCCAAACAGGGCCTACGAGCAGTACTTC.

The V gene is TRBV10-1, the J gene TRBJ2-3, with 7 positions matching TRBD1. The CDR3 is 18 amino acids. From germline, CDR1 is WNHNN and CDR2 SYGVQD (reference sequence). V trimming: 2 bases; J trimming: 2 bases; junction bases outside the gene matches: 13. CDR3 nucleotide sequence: TGCGCCAGCAGTGAGGACAAAACCGGGACAGTGAACACAGATACGCAGTATTTT. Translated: CASSEDKTGTVNTDTQYF.

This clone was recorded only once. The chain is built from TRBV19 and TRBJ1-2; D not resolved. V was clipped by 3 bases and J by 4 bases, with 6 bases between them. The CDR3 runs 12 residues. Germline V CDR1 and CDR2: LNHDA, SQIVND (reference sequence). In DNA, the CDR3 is TGTGCCAGTAGTATCTGGAGCTATGGCTACACCTTC. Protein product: CASSIWSYGYTF.

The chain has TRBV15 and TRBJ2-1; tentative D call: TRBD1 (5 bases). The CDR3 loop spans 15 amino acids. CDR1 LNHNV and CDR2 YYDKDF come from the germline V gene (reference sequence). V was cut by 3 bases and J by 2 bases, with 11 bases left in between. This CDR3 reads CATSRARQTYNEQFF. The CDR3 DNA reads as TGTGCCACCAGCAGGGCTCGACAGACCTACAATGAGCAGTTCTTC. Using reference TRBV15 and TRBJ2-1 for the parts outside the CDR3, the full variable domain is DAMVIQNPRYQVTQFGKPVTLSCSQTLNHNVMYWYQQKSSQAPKLLFHYYDKDFNNEADTPDNFQSRRPNTSFCFLDIRSPGLGDTAMYLCATSRARQTYNEQFFGPGTRLTVL.